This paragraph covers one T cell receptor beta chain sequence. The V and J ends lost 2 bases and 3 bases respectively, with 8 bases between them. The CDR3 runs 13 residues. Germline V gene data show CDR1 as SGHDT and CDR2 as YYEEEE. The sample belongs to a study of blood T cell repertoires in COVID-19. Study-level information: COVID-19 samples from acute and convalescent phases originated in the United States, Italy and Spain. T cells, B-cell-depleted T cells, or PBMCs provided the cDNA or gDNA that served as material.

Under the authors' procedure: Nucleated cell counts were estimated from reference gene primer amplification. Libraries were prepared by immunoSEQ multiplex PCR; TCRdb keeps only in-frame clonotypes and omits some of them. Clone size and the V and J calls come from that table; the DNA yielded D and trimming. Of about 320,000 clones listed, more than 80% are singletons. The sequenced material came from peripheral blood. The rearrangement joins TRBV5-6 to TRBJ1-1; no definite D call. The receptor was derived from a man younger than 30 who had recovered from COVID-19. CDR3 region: CASSFPADTEAFF. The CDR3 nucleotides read TGTGCCAGCAGCTTCCCGGCGGACACTGAAGCTTTCTTT.